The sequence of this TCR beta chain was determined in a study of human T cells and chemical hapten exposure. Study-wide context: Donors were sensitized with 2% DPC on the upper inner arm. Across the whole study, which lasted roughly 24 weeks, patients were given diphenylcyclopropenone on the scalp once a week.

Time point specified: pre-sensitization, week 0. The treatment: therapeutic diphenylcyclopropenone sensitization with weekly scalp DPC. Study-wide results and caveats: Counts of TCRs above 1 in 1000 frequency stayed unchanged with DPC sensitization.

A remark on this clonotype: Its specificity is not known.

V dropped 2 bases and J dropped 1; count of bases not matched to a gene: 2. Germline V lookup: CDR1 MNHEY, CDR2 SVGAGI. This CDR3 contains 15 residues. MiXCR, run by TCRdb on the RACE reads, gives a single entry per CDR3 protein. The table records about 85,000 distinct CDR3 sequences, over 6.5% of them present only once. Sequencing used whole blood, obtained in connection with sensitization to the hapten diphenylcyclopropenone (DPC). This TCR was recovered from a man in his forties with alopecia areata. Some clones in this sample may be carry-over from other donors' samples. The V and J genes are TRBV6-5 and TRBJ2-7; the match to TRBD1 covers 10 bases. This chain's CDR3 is CASSYEGQGSYEQYF. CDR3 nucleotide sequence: TGTGCCAGCAGTTACGAGGGACAGGGGTCCTACGAGCAGTACTTC.